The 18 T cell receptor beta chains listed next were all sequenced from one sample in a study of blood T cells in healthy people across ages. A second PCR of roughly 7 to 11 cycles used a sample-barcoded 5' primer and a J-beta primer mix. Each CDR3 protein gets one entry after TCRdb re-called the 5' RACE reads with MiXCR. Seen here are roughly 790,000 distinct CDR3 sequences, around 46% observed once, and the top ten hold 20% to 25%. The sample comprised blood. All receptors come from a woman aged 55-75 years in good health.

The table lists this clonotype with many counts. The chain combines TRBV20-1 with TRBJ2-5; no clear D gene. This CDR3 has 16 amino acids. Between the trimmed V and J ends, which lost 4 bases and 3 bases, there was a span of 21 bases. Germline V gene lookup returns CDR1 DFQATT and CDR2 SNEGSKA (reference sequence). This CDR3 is CSAKYLPTGRKETQYF. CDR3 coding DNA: TGCAGTGCTAAATACCTGCCAACGGGCCGAAAAGAGACCCAGTACTTC.

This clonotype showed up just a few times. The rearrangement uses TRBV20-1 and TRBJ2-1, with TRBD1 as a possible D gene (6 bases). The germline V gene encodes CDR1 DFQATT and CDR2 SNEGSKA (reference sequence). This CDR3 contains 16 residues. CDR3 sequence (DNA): TGCAGCGCGGTCCTTCGCGGACAGTCTTTTGGGAATGAGCAGTTCTTC. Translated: CSAVLRGQSFGNEQFF.

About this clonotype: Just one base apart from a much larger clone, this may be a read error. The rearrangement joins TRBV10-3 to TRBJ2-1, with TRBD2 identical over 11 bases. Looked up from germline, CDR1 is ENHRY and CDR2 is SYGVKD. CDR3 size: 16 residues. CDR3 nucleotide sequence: TGTGCCGTCAGTGAGCCGGGACTAGCGGAGGGGGATGAGCAGTTCTTC. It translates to CAVSEPGLAEGDEQFF.

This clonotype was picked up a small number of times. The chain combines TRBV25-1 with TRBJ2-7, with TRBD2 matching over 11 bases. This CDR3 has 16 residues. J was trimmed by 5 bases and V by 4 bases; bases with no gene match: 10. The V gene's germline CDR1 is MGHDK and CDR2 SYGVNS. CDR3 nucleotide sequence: TGTGCCAGCAGTGGGCCTTTAGCGGGAGGGCCCCACGAGCAGTACTTC. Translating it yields CASSGPLAGGPHEQYF.

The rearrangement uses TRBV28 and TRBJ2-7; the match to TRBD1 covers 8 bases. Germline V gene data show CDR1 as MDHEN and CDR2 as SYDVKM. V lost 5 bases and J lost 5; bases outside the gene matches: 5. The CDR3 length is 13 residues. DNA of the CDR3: TGTGCCAGCAGTCAGTCAGGGGGCGACGAGCAGTACTTC. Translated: CASSQSGGDEQYF.

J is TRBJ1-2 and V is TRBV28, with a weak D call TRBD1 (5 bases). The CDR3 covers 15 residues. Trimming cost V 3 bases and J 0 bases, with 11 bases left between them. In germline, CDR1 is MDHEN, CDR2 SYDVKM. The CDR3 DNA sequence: TGTGCCAGCAGTTTGGGGGGAGGTGCTAACTATGGCTACACCTTC. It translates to CASSLGGGANYGYTF.

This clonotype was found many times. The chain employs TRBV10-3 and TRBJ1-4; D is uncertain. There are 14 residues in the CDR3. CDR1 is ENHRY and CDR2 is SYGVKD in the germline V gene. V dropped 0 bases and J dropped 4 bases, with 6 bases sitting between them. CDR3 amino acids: CAISESTGNEKLFF. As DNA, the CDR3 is TGTGCCATCAGTGAGTCAACGGGTAATGAAAAACTGTTTTTT.

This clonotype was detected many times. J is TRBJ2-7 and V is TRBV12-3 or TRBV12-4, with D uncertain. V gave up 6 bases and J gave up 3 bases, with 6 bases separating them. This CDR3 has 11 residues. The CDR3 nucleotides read TGTGCCAGCAGCCACAACTACGAGCAGTACTTC. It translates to CASSHNYEQYF.

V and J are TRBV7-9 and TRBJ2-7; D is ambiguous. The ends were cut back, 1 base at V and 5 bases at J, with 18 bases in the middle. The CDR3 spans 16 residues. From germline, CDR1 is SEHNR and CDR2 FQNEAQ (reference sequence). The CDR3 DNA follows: TGTGCCAGCAGCTTAGGGGCGGAACACCTAAGGAACGAGCAGTACTTC. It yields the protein CASSLGAEHLRNEQYF. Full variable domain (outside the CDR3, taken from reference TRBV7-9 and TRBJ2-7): DTGVSQNPRHKITKRGQNVTFRCDPISEHNRLYWYRQTLGQGPEFLTYFQNEAQLEKSRLLSDRFSAERPKGSFSTLEIQRTEQGDSAMYLCASSLGAEHLRNEQYFGPGTRLTVT.

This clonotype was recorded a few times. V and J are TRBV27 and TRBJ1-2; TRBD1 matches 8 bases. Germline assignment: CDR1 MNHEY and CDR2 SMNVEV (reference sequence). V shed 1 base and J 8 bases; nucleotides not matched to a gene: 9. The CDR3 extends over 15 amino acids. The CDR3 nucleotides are TGTGCCAGCAGTTTATATCCCCCAGGGGGCTCAGGCTACACCTTC. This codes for CASSLYPPGGSGYTF.

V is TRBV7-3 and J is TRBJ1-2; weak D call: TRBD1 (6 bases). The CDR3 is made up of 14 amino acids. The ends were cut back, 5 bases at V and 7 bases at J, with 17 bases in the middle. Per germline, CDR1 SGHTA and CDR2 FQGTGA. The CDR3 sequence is CASSETGVVSGYTF. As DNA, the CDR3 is TGTGCCAGCAGCGAGACAGGTGTTGTCTCTGGCTACACCTTC.

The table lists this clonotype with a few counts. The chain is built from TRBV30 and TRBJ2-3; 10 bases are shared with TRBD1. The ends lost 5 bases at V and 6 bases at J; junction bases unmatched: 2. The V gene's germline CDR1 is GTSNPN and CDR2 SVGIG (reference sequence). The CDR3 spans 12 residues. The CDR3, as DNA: TGTGCCTGGGGACAGGGGGAGGATACGCAGTATTTT. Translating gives CAWGQGEDTQYF.

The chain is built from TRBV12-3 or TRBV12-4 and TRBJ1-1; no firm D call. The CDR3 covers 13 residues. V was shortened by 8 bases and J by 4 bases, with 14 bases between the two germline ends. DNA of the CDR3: TGTGCCAGCTGCTATAAGGGTGGCACTGAAGCTTTCTTT. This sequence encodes CASCYKGGTEAFF.

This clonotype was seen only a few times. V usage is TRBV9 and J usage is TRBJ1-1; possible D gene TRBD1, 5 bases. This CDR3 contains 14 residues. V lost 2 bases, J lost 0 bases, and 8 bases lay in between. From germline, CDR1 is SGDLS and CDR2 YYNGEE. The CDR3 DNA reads TGTGCCAGCAGCGTGGCAGGGCTGAACACTGAAGCTTTCTTT. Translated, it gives CASSVAGLNTEAFF.

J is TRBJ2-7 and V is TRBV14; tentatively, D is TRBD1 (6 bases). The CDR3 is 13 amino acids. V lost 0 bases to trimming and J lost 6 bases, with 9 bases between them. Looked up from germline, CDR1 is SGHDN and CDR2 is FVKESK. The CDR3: CASSQEGAGEQYF. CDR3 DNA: TGTGCCAGCAGCCAAGAGGGGGCCGGCGAGCAGTACTTC.

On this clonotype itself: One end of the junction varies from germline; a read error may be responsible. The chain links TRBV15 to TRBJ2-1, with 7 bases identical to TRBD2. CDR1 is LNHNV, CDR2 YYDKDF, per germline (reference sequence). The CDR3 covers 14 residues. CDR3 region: CATNPSGGDKEQFF. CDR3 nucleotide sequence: TGTGCCACCAACCCTAGCGGAGGCGACAAGGAGCAGTTCTTC.

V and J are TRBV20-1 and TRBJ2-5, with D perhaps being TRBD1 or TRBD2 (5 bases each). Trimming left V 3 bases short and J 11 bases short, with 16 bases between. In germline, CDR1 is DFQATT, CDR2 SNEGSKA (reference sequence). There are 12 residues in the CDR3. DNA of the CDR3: TGCAGTGCTAGTATCCGGGACGTTGAGCAGTACTTC. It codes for CSASIRDVEQYF.

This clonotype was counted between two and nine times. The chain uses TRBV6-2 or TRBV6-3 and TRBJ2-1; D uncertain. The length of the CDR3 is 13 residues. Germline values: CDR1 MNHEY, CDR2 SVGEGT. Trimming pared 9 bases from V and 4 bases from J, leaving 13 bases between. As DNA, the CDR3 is TGTGCCAGTGAGCGACTCAATTACAATGAGCAGTTCTTC. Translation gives CASERLNYNEQFF.